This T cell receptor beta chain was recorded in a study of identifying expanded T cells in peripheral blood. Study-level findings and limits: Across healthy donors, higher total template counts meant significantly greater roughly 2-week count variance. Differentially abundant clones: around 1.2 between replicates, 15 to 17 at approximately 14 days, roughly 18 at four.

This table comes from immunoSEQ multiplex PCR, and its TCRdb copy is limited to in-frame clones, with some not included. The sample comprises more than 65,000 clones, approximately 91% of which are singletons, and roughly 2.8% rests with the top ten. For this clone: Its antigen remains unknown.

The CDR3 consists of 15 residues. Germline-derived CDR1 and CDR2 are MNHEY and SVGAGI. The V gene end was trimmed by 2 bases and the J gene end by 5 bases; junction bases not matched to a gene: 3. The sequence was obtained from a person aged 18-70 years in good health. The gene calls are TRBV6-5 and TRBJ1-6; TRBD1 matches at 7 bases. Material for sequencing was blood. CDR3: CASSYGTAHNSPLHF. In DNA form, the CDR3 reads TGTGCCAGCAGTTACGGGACAGCTCATAATTCACCCCTCCACTTT.